The present TCR beta chain was sequenced within a study of T cell responses to AZD1222 COVID-19 vaccine. Whole-study results and caveats: Nearly half of unique spike-specific TCRs reportedly avoided B.1.351 and B.1.1.7 mutated regions. Samples come after the peak T cell response, not at day 14.

On this clone: Its specificity is unknown.

Trimming shortened V by 7 bases and J by 7 bases, and 14 bases separated the two germline ends. This CDR3 has 12 residues. CDR1 MNHEY and CDR2 SVGAGI come from the germline V gene. Only in-frame clones appear in the TCRdb table, and some are missing; sequencing was by immunoSEQ multiplex PCR. This table has 150,000 to 200,000 clones, 94% appearing once. Sequenced here: peripheral blood, sampled on day 0 of AZD1222 vaccination. This receptor was identified in an adult in good health. The rearrangement links TRBV6-5 to TRBJ2-7, with D tentatively TRBD1 or TRBD2 (6 bases each). The CDR3 sequence is CASTTEGDEQYF. CDR3 in DNA: TGTGCCAGCACCACGGAGGGGGATGAGCAGTACTTC.